A single sample gave rise to the 2 T cell receptor beta chains below, sequenced in a study of OX40 agonist ivuxolimab in advanced cancers. The repertoire was sequenced with immunoSEQ multiplex PCR; TCRdb's copy has only in-frame clones and lacks some. The table records around 22,000 clones, more than 70% of them present only once. The sequences come from CD4+ or CD8+ T cells sorted from blood, collected in a trial of the OX40 agonist ivuxolimab. Every receptor here comes from an adult with an advanced solid tumor such as melanoma, head and neck, liver or kidney cancer.

In nucleotides, the CDR3 is TGTGCCAGCAGCGACAACTCTCTCAATGAGCAGTTCTTC. As protein: CASSDNSLNEQFF. The chain has TRBV28 and TRBJ2-1; D is uncertain. The CDR3 runs to 13 residues. Per germline, CDR1 MDHEN and CDR2 SYDVKM. Deletions cut 6 bases from V and 6 bases from J, with 12 bases between.

The genes are TRBV27 and TRBJ1-2, with 7 bases matching TRBD1. V lost 2 bases, J lost 3 bases, and 6 bases stayed unmatched. This CDR3 has 15 residues. Germline CDR1 and CDR2: MNHEY and SMNVEV (reference sequence). The CDR3 nucleotides read TGTGCCAGCAGTTTAAGGGGACAGAGATACTATGGCTACACCTTC. Its translation: CASSLRGQRYYGYTF.